This TCR beta chain originates from a study of regulatory T cells in long-lasting Graves disease. Arm-PCR of CDR3 regions and iRepertoire HTBI primers were used to build TCR beta libraries. Source study methods: Identification of gene segments yielded 60 to 80 TRBV and 13 to 15 TRBJ across samples. TCRdb itself ran the multiplex PCR reads through MiXCR, one entry per CDR3 protein. The V and J calls shown here were made by TCRdb, not taken from the authors' results. The data contain about 440,000 distinct CDR3 sequences, about 17% of them singletons. This clonotype was counted many times. Antigen unknown. Time point in this sample: newly diagnosed GD, antithyroid drugs for less than 3 months. The TCR library was made from RNA extracted from PBMCs. This CDR3 has 13 amino acids. The V and J ends lost 6 bases and 2 bases respectively, with 10 bases between them. Germline V lookup: CDR1 MDHEN, CDR2 SYDVKM.

Study findings and constraints: When disease was persistent, TRBV28, TRBJ1-2 and TRBJ2-5 were the favored segments. Reduced TCR diversity was observed in persistent Graves' patients versus newly diagnosed patients.

The sample was also reused in another study, on T cells in Graves' hyperthyroidism and ophthalmopathy. That study reports: These patients, aged 18 to 65, had recently diagnosed hyperthyroidism lasting under 2 months.

Specimen: peripheral blood mononuclear cells (PBMCs), collected at new diagnosis, from a patient treated with antithyroid drugs. The chain links TRBV28 to TRBJ2-5; D might be TRBD1 (6 bases). The TCR comes from a woman aged 18-29 years with Graves disease. CDR3 DNA sequence: TGTGCCAGCAGACCAGGGGTGCAAGAGACCCAGTACTTC. It translates to CASRPGVQETQYF.